The clone carrying this TCR beta chain was recorded a few times. Its specificity is unknown. This specimen belongs to a study of CD8+ T cells in alopecia areata. General observations from the study: Relative to normal scalp, lesional scalp, especially alopecia totalis/universalis, showed higher clonality. Sequencing of scalp samples also includes resident alphabeta T cells from normal skin.

TCR sequencing used cDNA made by reverse transcription of extracted RNA. Sequencing used immunoSEQ multiplex PCR; TCRdb keeps in-frame clones, though not all of them. The sample yields more than 95,000 clones, 35% to 45% seen once. The CDR3 totals 13 residues. The V end lost 5 bases, the J end lost 6 bases, and 11 bases lay between the germline ends. The germline V gene has CDR1 MNHEY and CDR2 SMNVEV (reference sequence). This clonotype was sampled from a human donor with alopecia areata. The J gene is TRBJ2-4, the V gene TRBV27; maybe TRBD2 (6 bases). The sample was CD4+ T cells sorted from blood. The CDR3 DNA is TGTGCCAGCAGTCAGCGGAGGGGAAACATTCAGTACTTC. Translation: CASSQRRGNIQYF.